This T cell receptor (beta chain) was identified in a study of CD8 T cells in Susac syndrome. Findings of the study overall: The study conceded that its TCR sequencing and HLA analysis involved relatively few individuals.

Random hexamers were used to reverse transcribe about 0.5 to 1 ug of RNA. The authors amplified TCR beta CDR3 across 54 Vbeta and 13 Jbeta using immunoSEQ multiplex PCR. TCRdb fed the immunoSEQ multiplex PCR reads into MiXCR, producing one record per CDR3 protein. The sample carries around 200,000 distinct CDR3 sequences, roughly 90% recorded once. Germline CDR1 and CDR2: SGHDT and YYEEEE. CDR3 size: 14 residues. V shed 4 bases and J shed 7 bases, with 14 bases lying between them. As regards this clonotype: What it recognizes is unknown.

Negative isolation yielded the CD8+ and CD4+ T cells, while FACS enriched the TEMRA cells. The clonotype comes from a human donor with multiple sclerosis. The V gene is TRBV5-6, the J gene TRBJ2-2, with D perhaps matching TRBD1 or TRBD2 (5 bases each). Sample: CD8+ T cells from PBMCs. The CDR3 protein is CASSPPQGVGELFF. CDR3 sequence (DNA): TGTGCCAGCAGCCCTCCCCAGGGAGTCGGGGAGCTGTTTTTT.